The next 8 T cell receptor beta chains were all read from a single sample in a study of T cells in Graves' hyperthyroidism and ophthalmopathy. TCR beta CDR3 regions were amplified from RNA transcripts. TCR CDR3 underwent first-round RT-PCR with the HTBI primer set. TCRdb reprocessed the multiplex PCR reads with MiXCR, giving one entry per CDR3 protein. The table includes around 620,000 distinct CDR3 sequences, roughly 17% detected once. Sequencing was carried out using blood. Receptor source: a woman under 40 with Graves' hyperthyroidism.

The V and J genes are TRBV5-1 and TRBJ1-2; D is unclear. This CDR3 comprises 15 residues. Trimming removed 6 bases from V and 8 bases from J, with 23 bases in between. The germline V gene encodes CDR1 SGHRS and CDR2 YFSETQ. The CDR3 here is CASIGSGRAESGYTF. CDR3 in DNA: TGCGCCAGCATCGGATCTGGACGGGCCGAGAGCGGCTACACCTTC.

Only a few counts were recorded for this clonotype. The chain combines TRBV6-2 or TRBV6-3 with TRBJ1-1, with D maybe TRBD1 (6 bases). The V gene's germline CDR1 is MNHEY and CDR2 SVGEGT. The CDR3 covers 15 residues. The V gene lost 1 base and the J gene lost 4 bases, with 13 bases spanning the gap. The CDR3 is CASSYYRDIGTEAFF. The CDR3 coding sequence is TGTGCCAGCAGTTACTACAGGGATATTGGCACTGAAGCTTTCTTT.

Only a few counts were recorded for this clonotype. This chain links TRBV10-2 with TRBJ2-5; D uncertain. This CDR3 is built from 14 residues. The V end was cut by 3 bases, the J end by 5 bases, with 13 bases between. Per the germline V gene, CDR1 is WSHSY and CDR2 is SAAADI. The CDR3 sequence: CASSDRTYRETQYF. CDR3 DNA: TGCGCCAGCAGTGATCGGACCTACCGGGAGACCCAGTACTTC.

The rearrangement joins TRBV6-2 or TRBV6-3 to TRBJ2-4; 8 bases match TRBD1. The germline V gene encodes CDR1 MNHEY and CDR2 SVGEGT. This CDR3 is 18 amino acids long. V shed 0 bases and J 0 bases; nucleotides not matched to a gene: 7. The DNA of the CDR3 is TGTGCCAGCAGTTACTCGCCGAGGGACAGGATAGCCAAAAACATTCAGTACTTC. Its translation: CASSYSPRDRIAKNIQYF.

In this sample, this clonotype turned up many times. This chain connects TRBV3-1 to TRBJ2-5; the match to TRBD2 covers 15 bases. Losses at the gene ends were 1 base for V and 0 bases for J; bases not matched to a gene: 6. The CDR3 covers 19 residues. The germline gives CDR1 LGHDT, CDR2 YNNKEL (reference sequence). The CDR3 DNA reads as TGTGCCAGCAGCCAAGTCGGACTAGCGGGAGGGCCCTACCAAGAGACCCAGTACTTC. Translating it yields CASSQVGLAGGPYQETQYF.

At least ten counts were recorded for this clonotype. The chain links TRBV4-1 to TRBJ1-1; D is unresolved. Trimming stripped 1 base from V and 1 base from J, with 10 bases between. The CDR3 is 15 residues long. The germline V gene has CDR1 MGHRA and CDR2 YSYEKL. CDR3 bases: TGCGCCAGCAGCCAAGCCGGCGAGGGGAACACTGAAGCTTTCTTT. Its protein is CASSQAGEGNTEAFF.

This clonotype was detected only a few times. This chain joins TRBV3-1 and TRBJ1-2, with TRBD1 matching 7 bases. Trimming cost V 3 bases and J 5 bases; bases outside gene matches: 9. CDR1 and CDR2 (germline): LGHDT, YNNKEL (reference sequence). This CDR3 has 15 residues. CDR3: CASSHLDREGYGYTF. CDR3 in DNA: TGTGCCAGCAGCCACCTAGACAGGGAAGGGTATGGCTACACCTTC.

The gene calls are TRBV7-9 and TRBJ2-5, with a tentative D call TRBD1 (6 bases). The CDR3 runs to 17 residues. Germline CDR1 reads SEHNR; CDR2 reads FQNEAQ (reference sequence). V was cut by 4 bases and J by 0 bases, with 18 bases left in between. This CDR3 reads CASSSLKAGANQETQYF. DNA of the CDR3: TGTGCCAGCAGCTCCCTAAAGGCAGGGGCCAACCAAGAGACCCAGTACTTC.